Sequencing of this T cell receptor beta chain was carried out in a study of blood T cell repertoires in COVID-19. Study as a whole: Nucleic acid was either cDNA or gDNA, and it came from T cells, B-cell-depleted T cells, or PBMCs.

Enrolment of Seattle patients took place during active infection, and they were followed longitudinally. In the original processing: Estimates of nucleated cell counts were drawn from the amplification of reference gene primers. Profiling relied on immunoSEQ multiplex PCR, and the TCRdb table lists in-frame clones only, not all of them. The DNA gave D and trimming, while V, J and clone size come from that table. The sample includes 390,000 or so clones, over 75% of them seen just once. Germline V gives CDR1 LGHDT, CDR2 YNNKEL (reference sequence). Unmatched junction bases numbered 6, after V lost 0 bases and J lost 5 bases. This CDR3 spans 16 amino acids.

The sample was peripheral blood. This chain uses TRBV3-1 (or the pseudogene TRBV3-2) with TRBJ2-7, with 11 bases aligning to TRBD2. The source is a woman in her 30s with COVID-19, enrolled during active disease. CDR3: CASSQDRLAGGDEQYF. CDR3 in DNA: TGTGCCAGCAGCCAAGATCGGTTAGCGGGAGGGGACGAGCAGTACTTC.